These 17 T cell receptor beta chains were all obtained from the same sample, sequenced in a study of CD8+ T cells in alopecia areata. Isolated RNA was reverse transcribed into cDNA used as the sequencing template. Generated by immunoSEQ multiplex PCR, the TCRdb table keeps only in-frame clones and is missing some. The sample consists of roughly 250,000 clones, 67% of them appearing once. The material sequenced was CD4+ T cells sorted from blood, taken at week 0. These receptor sequences come from a human donor with alopecia areata.

This clone was seen only a few times. V is TRBV19 and J is TRBJ2-1; D gene uncertain. This CDR3 is built from 13 residues. In germline, CDR1 is LNHDA, CDR2 SQIVND (reference sequence). The V gene lost 9 bases and the J gene lost 1 base, with 10 bases spanning the gap. The CDR3, as DNA: TGTGCCAGCCCGGTAATGTCCTACAATGAGCAGTTCTTC. Protein: CASPVMSYNEQFF.

V usage is TRBV2 and J usage is TRBJ2-5; 11 bases fit TRBD2. The CDR3 is 16 amino acids. Per germline, CDR1 SNHLY and CDR2 FYNNEI. J was trimmed by 3 bases and V by 5 bases; bases with no gene match: 8. The CDR3 sequence: CASSKPGLAEKETQYF. CDR3 sequence (DNA): TGTGCCAGCAGTAAACCGGGACTAGCGGAAAAAGAGACCCAGTACTTC.

The chain combines TRBV7-9 with TRBJ2-1; D possibly matches TRBD1 or TRBD2 (6 bases each). V lost 5 bases, J lost 9 bases, and 14 bases lay in between. The CDR3 runs 13 residues. Germline values: CDR1 SEHNR, CDR2 FQNEAQ (reference sequence). The CDR3 loop is CASSVVGGPEQFF. The CDR3 nucleotides are TGTGCCAGCAGCGTAGTAGGGGGGCCTGAGCAGTTCTTC.

This clone has a handful of counts. This chain connects TRBV5-6 to TRBJ1-2; D is perhaps TRBD1 (5 bases). The germline V and J ends were trimmed by 0 bases and 3 bases, with 12 bases remaining between them. Germline V gene lookup returns CDR1 SGHDT and CDR2 YYEEEE. CDR3 size: 15 residues. CDR3 nucleotide sequence: TGTGCCAGCAGCTTGGACAGGCCAGAAGACTATGGCTACACCTTC. Its protein is CASSLDRPEDYGYTF.

V is TRBV5-1 and J is TRBJ2-6; D is uncertain. The CDR3 runs 14 residues. Germline lookup yields CDR1 SGHRS and CDR2 YFSETQ. Trimming removed 1 base at V and 2 bases at J, with 4 bases between. CDR3 DNA: TGCGCCAGCAGCTTGATACCTGGGGCCAACGTCCTGACTTTC. Translating gives CASSLIPGANVLTF.

In this sample, this clone turned up once. The V gene is TRBV2, the J gene TRBJ2-5; no firm D call. The CDR3 has 13 amino acids. Germline lookup yields CDR1 SNHLY and CDR2 FYNNEI. Trimming stripped 7 bases from V and 3 bases from J, with 12 bases between. The CDR3 region is CASNVNLEETQYF. The DNA for the CDR3 is TGTGCCAGCAACGTTAATCTCGAAGAGACCCAGTACTTC. The whole variable domain, filled in from reference TRBV2 and TRBJ2-5, reads EPEVTQTPSHQVTQMGQEVILRCVPISNHLYFYWYRQILGQKVEFLVSFYNNEISEKSEIFDDQFSVERPDGSNFTLKIRSTKLEDSAMYFCASNVNLEETQYFGPGTRLLVL.

This sequence joins TRBV29-1 and TRBJ2-1; TRBD2 matches 7 bases. V shed 4 bases, J shed 12 bases, and the junction held 9 bases outside the gene matches. Germline CDR1 and CDR2: SQVTM and ANQGSEA. The CDR3 has 12 residues. The CDR3 nucleotides are TGCAGCGTTGTTTGGCTAGCGGCCTGGCAGTTCTTC. This sequence encodes CSVVWLAAWQFF.

This chain joins TRBV29-1 and TRBJ2-7, with no clear D. Trimming stripped 5 bases from V and 5 bases from J, with 10 bases between. CDR3 length equals 11 residues. Germline V gene sequence: CDR1 SQVTM, CDR2 ANQGSEA. The CDR3 nucleotides are TGCAGCGTTATGGAGATCCACGAGCAGTACTTC. Translation gives CSVMEIHEQYF.

This clone was seen a handful of times. The V call is TRBV4-1, the J call TRBJ2-2, with TRBD2 matching 7 bases. Germline assignment: CDR1 MGHRA and CDR2 YSYEKL. This CDR3 region has 17 residues. Trimming took 4 bases from V and 1 from J; bases not matched to a gene: 9. The CDR3 loop reads CASSPPSGVMNTGELFF. The CDR3 bases are TGCGCCAGCAGCCCCCCAAGCGGGGTGATGAACACCGGGGAGCTGTTTTTT.

The chain recombines TRBV5-1 with TRBJ2-2; TRBD1 matches 7 bases. In germline, CDR1 is SGHRS, CDR2 YFSETQ. V lost 1 base to trimming and J lost 5 bases; unmatched junction nucleotides: 2. The CDR3 length is 14 residues. This CDR3 reads CASSLNRGTGELFF. The DNA of the CDR3 is TGCGCCAGCAGCTTGAACAGGGGAACCGGGGAGCTGTTTTTT.

The J gene is TRBJ1-6, the V gene TRBV9; 7 bases agree with TRBD1. CDR1 is SGDLS, CDR2 YYNGEE, per germline. Unmatched junction bases numbered 10, after V lost 3 bases and J lost 7 bases. This CDR3 spans 16 amino acids. CDR3 in DNA: TGTGCCAGCAGCGACCAACGGACAGGCGTCAATTCACCCCTCCACTTT. Translating it yields CASSDQRTGVNSPLHF.

The chain recombines TRBV7-2 with TRBJ2-1, with 7 positions matching TRBD2. J lost 0 bases, V lost 5 bases, and 4 bases had no gene match. This CDR3 spans 15 amino acids. The germline gives CDR1 SGHTA, CDR2 FQGNSA. As DNA, the CDR3 is TGTGCCAGCAGCCTCCTAGCGGACTCCTACAATGAGCAGTTCTTC. Its protein product is CASSLLADSYNEQFF.

The V and J genes are TRBV5-4 and TRBJ2-3; possibly TRBD2 for D (5 bases). With 0 bases removed from V and 4 bases from J, the gap between germline ends came to 6 bases. Per germline, CDR1 SGHNT and CDR2 YYREEE (reference sequence). The CDR3 is 13 residues long. CDR3 DNA sequence: TGTGCCAGCAGCTTGGACGGGGCAGATACGCAGTATTTT. As protein: CASSLDGADTQYF.

This clone was observed a few times. The chain joins TRBV4-2 to TRBJ2-3; D is possibly TRBD2 (6 bases). CDR1 and CDR2 from the germline V gene are LGHNA and YNFKEQ. The CDR3 runs to 14 residues. V was cut by 1 base and J by 10 bases, with 15 bases left in between. DNA of the CDR3: TGTGCCAGCAGCCAAGCGGGGGTGACAGTGGCGCAGTATTTT. This codes for CASSQAGVTVAQYF.

This chain connects TRBV30 to TRBJ2-3; D possibly corresponds to TRBD1 (7 bases). Trimming cost V 1 base and J 2 bases, with 13 bases left between them. The CDR3 extends over 15 amino acids. Germline CDR1 reads GTSNPN; CDR2 reads SVGIG (reference sequence). This CDR3 is CAWSGGTAYTDTQYF. The CDR3 nucleotides read TGTGCCTGGAGTGGCGGGACAGCCTACACAGATACGCAGTATTTT.

CDR3 in amino acids: CASRAADTQYF. In DNA form, the CDR3 reads TGCGCCAGCAGGGCCGCAGATACGCAGTATTTT. The rearrangement joins TRBV5-1 to TRBJ2-3; no clear D gene. In germline, CDR1 is SGHRS, CDR2 YFSETQ. This CDR3 is built from 11 residues. Trimming took 5 bases from V and 4 from J, leaving 5 bases between them.

The chain uses TRBV2 and TRBJ1-4; TRBD1 matches at 9 bases. The CDR3 is 18 residues long. In germline, CDR1 is SNHLY, CDR2 FYNNEI. Trimming cost V 7 bases and J 0 bases; bases outside gene matches: 12. CDR3 DNA: TGTGCCAGCAAGATCCGGACAGGGGTTCGTGCAACTAATGAAAAACTGTTTTTT. Translation: CASKIRTGVRATNEKLFF.